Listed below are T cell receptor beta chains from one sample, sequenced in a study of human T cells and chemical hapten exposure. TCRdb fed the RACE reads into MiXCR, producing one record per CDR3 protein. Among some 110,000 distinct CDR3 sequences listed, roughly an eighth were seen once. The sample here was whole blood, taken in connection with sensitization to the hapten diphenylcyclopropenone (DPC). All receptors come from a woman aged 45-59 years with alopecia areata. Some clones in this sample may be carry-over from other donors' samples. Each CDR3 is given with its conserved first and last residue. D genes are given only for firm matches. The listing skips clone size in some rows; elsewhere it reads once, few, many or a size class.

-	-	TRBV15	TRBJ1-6	CATSHITGYNSPLHF	TGTGCCACCAGTCATATAACAGGGTATAATTCACCCCTCCACTTT
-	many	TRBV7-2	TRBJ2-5	CASSLGGGQETQYF	TGTGCCAGCAGCTTAGGAGGGGGGCAAGAGACCCAGTACTTC
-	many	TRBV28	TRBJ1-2	CASSLNLAGYTF	TGTGCCAGCAGTTTAAATCTCGCCGGCTACACCTTC
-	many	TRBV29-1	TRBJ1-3	CSVDGGGGNTIYF	TGCAGCGTTGATGGGGGCGGAGGAAACACCATATATTTT
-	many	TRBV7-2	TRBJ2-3	CASSSGTQETQYF	TGTGCCAGCAGCTCCGGGACTCAGGAAACGCAGTATTTT
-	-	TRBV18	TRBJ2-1	CASSGAAIISYNEQFF	TGTGCCAGCTCGGGCGCAGCAATTATCTCCTACAATGAGCAGTTCTTC
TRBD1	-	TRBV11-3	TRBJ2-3	CASSLTGVRADTQYF	TGTGCCAGCAGCTTGACAGGGGTGAGGGCAGATACGCAGTATTTT
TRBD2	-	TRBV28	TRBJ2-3	CASTGLAGVVVADTQYF	TGTGCCAGCACCGGACTAGCGGGAGTGGTGGTTGCAGATACGCAGTATTTT
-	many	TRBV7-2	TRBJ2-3	CASRTASTDTQYF	TGTGCCAGCAGAACAGCAAGCACAGATACGCAGTATTTT
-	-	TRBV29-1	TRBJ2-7	CSVTPGTRAYEQYF	TGCAGCGTTACCCCCGGGACACGGGCCTACGAGCAGTACTTC
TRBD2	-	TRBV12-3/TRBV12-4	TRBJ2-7	CASSALAGGKRYEQYF	TGTGCCAGTTCGGCACTAGCGGGGGGTAAGCGCTACGAGCAGTACTTC
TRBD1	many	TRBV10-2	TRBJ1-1	CASSPGQGLRTDTEAFF	TGCGCCAGCTCTCCGGGACAGGGTTTACGGACGGACACTGAAGCTTTCTTT
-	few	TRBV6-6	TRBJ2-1	CASTGEINEQFF	TGTGCCAGCACGGGAGAAATCAATGAGCAGTTCTTC
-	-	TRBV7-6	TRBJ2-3	CASSFQGPDTQYF	TGTGCCAGCAGCTTCCAGGGCCCAGATACGCAGTATTTT
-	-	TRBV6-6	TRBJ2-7	CASSYENSRYEQYF	TGTGCCAGCAGTTACGAGAATAGCAGATACGAGCAGTACTTC
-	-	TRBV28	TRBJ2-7	CASSSPRGRSYEQYF	TGTGCCAGCAGTTCACCCAGGGGCAGATCCTACGAGCAGTACTTC
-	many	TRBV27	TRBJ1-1	CASSLSGTSFYTEAFF	TGTGCCAGCAGTTTATCAGGGACCTCTTTCTACACTGAAGCTTTCTTT
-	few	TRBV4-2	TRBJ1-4	CASSQRGRFTNEKLFF	TGTGCCAGCAGCCAGCGGGGGAGGTTTACTAATGAAAAACTGTTTTTT
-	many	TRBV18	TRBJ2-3	CASSPMALTDTQYF	TGTGCCAGCTCACCGATGGCCTTGACAGATACGCAGTATTTT
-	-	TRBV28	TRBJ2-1	CASSLPDISYNEQFF	TGTGCCAGCAGTCTCCCGGATATTTCCTACAATGAGCAGTTCTTC
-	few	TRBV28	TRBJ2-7	CASSRPREQYF	TGTGCCAGCAGTAGACCGCGCGAGCAGTACTTC
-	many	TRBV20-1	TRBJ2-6	CSAPHRGAGANVLTF	TGCAGTGCCCCCCATCGAGGGGCCGGGGCCAACGTCCTGACTTTC
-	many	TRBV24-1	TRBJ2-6	CATSDPGVGEAGANVLTF	TGTGCCACCAGTGATCCGGGGGTTGGGGAGGCTGGGGCCAACGTCCTGACTTTC
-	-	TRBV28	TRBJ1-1	CASSADRRRTSSEAFF	TGTGCCAGCAGTGCTGACAGGAGGCGAACGTCGAGTGAAGCTTTCTTT
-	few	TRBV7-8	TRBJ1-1	CASSWANKGNTEAFF	TGTGCCAGCAGCTGGGCTAATAAGGGGAACACTGAAGCTTTCTTT
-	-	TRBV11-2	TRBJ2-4	CASSAEGRRYF	TGTGCCAGCAGCGCAGAAGGGCGTCGATACTTC
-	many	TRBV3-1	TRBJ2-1	CASSQAGKQFF	TGTGCCAGCAGCCAAGCGGGTAAGCAGTTCTTC
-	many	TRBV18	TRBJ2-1	CASSPRTGRGNEQFF	TGTGCCAGCTCACCCCGGACAGGGAGGGGCAATGAGCAGTTCTTC
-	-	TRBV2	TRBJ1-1	CASSDRQIEAFF	TGTGCCAGCAGTGATCGACAGATTGAAGCTTTCTTT
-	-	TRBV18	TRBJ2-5	CASSQPPRTVSIQETQYF	TGTGCCAGCTCACAACCCCCCAGAACAGTAAGCATCCAAGAGACCCAGTACTTC
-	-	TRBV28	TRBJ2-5	CASSYRRGTQYF	TGTGCCAGCAGCTACAGGCGGGGGACCCAGTACTTC
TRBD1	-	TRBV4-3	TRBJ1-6	CASSPRQGVPNSPLHF	TGCGCCAGCAGCCCACGACAGGGAGTACCCAATTCACCCCTCCACTTT
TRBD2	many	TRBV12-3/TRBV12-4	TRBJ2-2	CASSGPRTSGSGWELFF	TGTGCCAGCAGCGGTCCTAGGACTAGCGGGAGTGGTTGGGAGCTGTTTTTT
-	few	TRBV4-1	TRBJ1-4	CASSQADGATNEKLFF	TGCGCCAGCAGCCAAGCCGACGGTGCAACTAATGAAAAACTGTTTTTT
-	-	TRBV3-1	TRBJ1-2	CASSQASPIYYGYTF	TGTGCCAGCAGCCAAGCGAGCCCCATTTACTATGGCTACACCTTC
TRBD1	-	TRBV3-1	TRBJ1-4	CASKRTGTRHYTPHHNEKLFF	TGTGCCAGCAAGCGGACAGGGACACGCCACTATACCCCGCACCATAATGAAAAACTGTTTTTT
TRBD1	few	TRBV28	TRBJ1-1	CASSSGGTEAFF	TGTGCCAGCAGTTCAGGGGGAACCGAAGCTTTCTTT
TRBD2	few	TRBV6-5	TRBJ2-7	CASSYGLAAPVYF	TGTGCCAGCAGTTACGGGCTAGCGGCCCCCGTGTACTTC
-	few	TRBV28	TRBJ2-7	CASSPPSRAYEQYF	TGTGCCAGCAGCCCCCCCAGCAGAGCCTACGAGCAGTACTTC
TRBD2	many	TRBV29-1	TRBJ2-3	CSVARTSEGTDTQYF	TGCAGCGTTGCCCGGACTAGCGAGGGCACAGATACGCAGTATTTT
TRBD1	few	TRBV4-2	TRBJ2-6	CASSPGQINPPRGGANVLTF	TGTGCCAGCAGCCCGGGACAGATAAATCCCCCTCGAGGTGGGGCCAACGTCCTGACTTTC
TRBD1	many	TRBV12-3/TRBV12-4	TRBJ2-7	CASSFRGQGTSEQYF	TGTGCCAGCAGTTTTAGGGGACAGGGCACCTCCGAGCAGTACTTC
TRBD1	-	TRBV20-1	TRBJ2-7	CSARPPGQVSYEQYF	TGCAGTGCTAGACCTCCGGGACAGGTCTCCTACGAGCAGTACTTC
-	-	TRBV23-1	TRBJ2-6	CASSQWVRGIGCGANVLTF	TGCGCCAGCAGTCAATGGGTCCGGGGCATCGGCTGTGGGGCCAACGTCCTGACTTTC
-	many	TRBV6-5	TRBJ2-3	CASRPSTDTQYF	TGTGCCAGCAGACCCAGCACAGATACGCAGTATTTT
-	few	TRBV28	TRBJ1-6	CASSSGADSPLHF	TGTGCCAGCAGTTCGGGGGCCGATTCACCCCTCCACTTT
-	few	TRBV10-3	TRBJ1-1	CAISGRDTEAFF	TGTGCCATCAGTGGGAGGGACACTGAAGCTTTCTTT
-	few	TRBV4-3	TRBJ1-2	CASSQESGYKVYGYTF	TGCGCCAGCAGCCAAGAGTCAGGGTATAAGGTTTATGGCTACACCTTC
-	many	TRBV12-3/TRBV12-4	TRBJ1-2	CASSYKVTRYGYTF	TGTGCCAGCAGCTATAAGGTGACGCGCTATGGCTACACCTTC
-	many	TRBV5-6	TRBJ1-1	CASSLAGQMYTEAFF	TGTGCCAGCAGCTTAGCGGGACAAATGTACACTGAAGCTTTCTTT
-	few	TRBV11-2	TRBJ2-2	CASSSLTGELFF	TGTGCCAGCAGCTCCCTCACCGGGGAGCTGTTTTTT
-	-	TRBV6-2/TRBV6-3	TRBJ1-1	CASSYFDGTEAFF	TGTGCCAGCAGTTACTTTGACGGGACTGAAGCTTTCTTT
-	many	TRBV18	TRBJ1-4	CASSNLDEKLFF	TGTGCCAGCTCAAACCTGGACGAAAAACTGTTTTTT
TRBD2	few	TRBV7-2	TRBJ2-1	CASSFAGGGNEQFF	TGTGCCAGCAGCTTCGCGGGAGGGGGTAATGAGCAGTTCTTC